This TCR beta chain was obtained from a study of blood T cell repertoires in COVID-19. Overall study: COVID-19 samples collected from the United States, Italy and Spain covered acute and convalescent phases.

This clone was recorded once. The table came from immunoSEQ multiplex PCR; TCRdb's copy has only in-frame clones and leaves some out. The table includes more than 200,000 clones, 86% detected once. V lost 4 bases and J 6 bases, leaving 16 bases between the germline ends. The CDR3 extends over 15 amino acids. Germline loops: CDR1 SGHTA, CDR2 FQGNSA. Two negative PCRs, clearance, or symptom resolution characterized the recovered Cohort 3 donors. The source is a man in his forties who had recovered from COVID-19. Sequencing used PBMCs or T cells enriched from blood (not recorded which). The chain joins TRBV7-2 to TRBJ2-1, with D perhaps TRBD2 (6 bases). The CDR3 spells CASSSPGWGVNEQFF. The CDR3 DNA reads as TGTGCCAGCAGCTCCCCAGGTTGGGGGGTCAATGAGCAGTTCTTC.